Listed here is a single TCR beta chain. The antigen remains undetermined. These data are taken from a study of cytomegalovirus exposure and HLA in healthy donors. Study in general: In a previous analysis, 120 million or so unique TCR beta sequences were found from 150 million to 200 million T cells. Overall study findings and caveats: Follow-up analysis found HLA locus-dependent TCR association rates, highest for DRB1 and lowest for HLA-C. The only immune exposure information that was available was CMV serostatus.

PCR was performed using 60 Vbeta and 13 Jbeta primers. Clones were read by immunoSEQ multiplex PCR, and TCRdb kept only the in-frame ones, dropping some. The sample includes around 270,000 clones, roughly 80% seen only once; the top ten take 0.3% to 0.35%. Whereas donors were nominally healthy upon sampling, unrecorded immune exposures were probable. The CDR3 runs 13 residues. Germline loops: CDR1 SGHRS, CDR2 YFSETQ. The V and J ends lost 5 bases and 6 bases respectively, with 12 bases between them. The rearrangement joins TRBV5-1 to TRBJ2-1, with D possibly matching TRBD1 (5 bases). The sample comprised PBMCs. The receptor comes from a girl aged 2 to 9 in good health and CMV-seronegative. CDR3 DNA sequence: TGCGCCAGCAGTCCGATAGACAGCAATGAGCAGTTCTTC. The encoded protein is CASSPIDSNEQFF.